A selection of T cell receptor beta chains follows, all from one sample in a study of cytomegalovirus exposure and HLA in healthy donors. The method was immunoSEQ multiplex PCR; TCRdb's version includes in-frame clones alone and lacks a portion of them. The sample shows about 130,000 clones, about 90% of them seen only once. The sample comprised PBMCs. These TCRs come from a man under 40 in good health and CMV-seronegative. Each CDR3 is given with its conserved first and last residue. The order of the fields is D gene, J gene, V gene, clone size, CDR3 DNA, CDR3 protein. D genes are given only for firm matches. Size tells how often a clone was seen (once, few, many) or the class of an expanded clone, and some rows leave it out.

TRBD1 | TRBJ1-2 | TRBV7-6 | NA | TGTGCCAGCAGCCCGGGACAGGGACTATATGGCTACACCTTC | CASSPGQGLYGYTF
NA | TRBJ2-2 | TRBV5-1 | NA | TGCGCCAGCAGCTTGTGGCAGGGGACCGGGGAGCTGTTTTTT | CASSLWQGTGELFF
NA | TRBJ2-5 | TRBV7-9 | NA | TGTGCCAGCAGCCCGTTGGGGCGCGAGACCCAGTACTTC | CASSPLGRETQYF
NA | TRBJ1-4 | TRBV28 | NA | TGTGCCAGCAGTTGGCAGGGTGATGAAAAACTGTTTTTT | CASSWQGDEKLFF
TRBD2 | TRBJ2-3 | TRBV7-2 | NA | TGTGCCAGCAGCTTAAGCGGGGGCACAGATACGCAGTATTTT | CASSLSGGTDTQYF
TRBD1 | TRBJ2-2 | TRBV7-6 | NA | TGTGCCAGCAGATCACCCGGGACAGGCCTCAGCACCGGGGAGCTGTTTTTT | CASRSPGTGLSTGELFF
NA | TRBJ1-1 | TRBV10-1 | NA | TGCGCCAGCAGTGAGTCGCGGTCGTCACTTGAAGCTTTCTTT | CASSESRSSLEAFF
NA | TRBJ1-2 | TRBV5-1 | few | TGCGCCAGCAGCTTGGACCAGGGGAGTATCTATGGCTACACCTTC | CASSLDQGSIYGYTF
NA | TRBJ1-1 | TRBV21-1 | NA | TGTGCCTATGACCGGGACAGGGAAGCGGGGAACACTGAAGCTTTCTTT | CAYDRDREAGNTEAFF
TRBD1 | TRBJ1-6 | TRBV27 | NA | TGTGCCACCTCGGACAGGCTCGATTCACCCCTCCACTTT | CATSDRLDSPLHF
NA | TRBJ1-1 | TRBV4-1 | NA | TGCGCCAGCAGCCAAGATACAGGTTTAACTTACTTGAACACTGAAGCTTTCTTT | CASSQDTGLTYLNTEAFF
NA | TRBJ2-1 | TRBV9 | NA | TGTGCCAGCAGCTCCCGCGGGGTGTACAATGAGCAGTTCTTC | CASSSRGVYNEQFF
TRBD1 | TRBJ1-2 | TRBV7-2 | NA | TGTGCCAGCAGCTTAATGCAGGGGGAACTTGGCTACACCTTC | CASSLMQGELGYTF
NA | TRBJ1-6 | TRBV11-2 | NA | TGTGCCAGCAGCTTAGAACTAGGGACACTAAATAATTCACCCCTCCACTTT | CASSLELGTLNNSPLHF
NA | TRBJ2-2 | TRBV28 | few | TGTGCCAGCAGTAGTTCGGGACAGAACACCGGGGAGCTGTTTTTT | CASSSSGQNTGELFF
TRBD1 | TRBJ1-5 | TRBV15 | few | TGTGCCACCAGCCCGGGACAGGGCGAGATCCAGCCCCAGCATTTT | CATSPGQGEIQPQHF
NA | TRBJ2-7 | TRBV5-1 | NA | TGCGCCAGCACGGGTAGGGAGGATTTCCTGGGCTACGAGCAGTACTTC | CASTGREDFLGYEQYF
TRBD1 | TRBJ1-1 | TRBV7-8 | NA | TGTGCCAGCAGTTCAGGGGGGACTGAAGCTTTCTTT | CASSSGGTEAFF